The next 19 T cell receptor beta chains were all read from a single sample in a study of read filtering for tumor transcriptome and immune sequencing (dated by TCRdb to about 2020). TCRdb names Illumina HiSeq 4000 as the instrument used. TCR libraries were constructed from about 400 ng RNA using the Immunoverse kit, and molecular barcoded adaptors covering alpha/delta and beta/gamma chains were employed. TCRdb reran the public reads through fastp at Q25 and MiXCR, keeping productive beta chains. Duplicate CDR3 protein sequences are folded into a single record with the most common DNA and genes. For this sample the table gives 35,000 to 40,000 distinct CDR3 sequences, of which roughly 13% were detected only once. Of the sample, 25% to 30% falls within the top ten clones. Material: a population of CD138-negative cells sorted from bone marrow. The label giving this sample's cell subset or site can be read as: bone marrow mononuclear cells depleted of CD138+ plasma/myeloma cells by negative magnetic selection. Receptor source: a donor aged 40 or over with multiple myeloma.

In its sample, this clonotype was seen many times. The rearrangement joins TRBV5-1 to TRBJ2-6; D not resolved. This CDR3 contains 17 residues. Germline V gene data show CDR1 as SGHRS and CDR2 as YFSETQ. The ends were cut back, 0 bases at V and 0 bases at J, with 10 bases in the middle. The DNA for the CDR3 is TGCGCCAGCAGCTTGGGGTCGCCTGGCTCTGGGGCCAACGTCCTGACTTTC. Protein sequence: CASSLGSPGSGANVLTF.

This clonotype has ten or more counts. J is TRBJ2-1 and V is TRBV3-1; D is possibly TRBD1 or TRBD2 (5 bases each). The CDR3 extends over 16 amino acids. Germline assignment: CDR1 LGHDT and CDR2 YNNKEL (reference sequence). V lost 0 bases and J 4 bases, leaving 13 bases between the germline ends. DNA for the CDR3: TGTGCCAGCAGCCAAGATTGGGCGTGGGGGTACAATGAGCAGTTCTTC. The encoded protein is CASSQDWAWGYNEQFF.

Many counts were recorded for this clonotype. The J gene is TRBJ2-1, the V gene TRBV6-2 or TRBV6-3; 10 bases agree with TRBD2. Germline CDR1 is MNHEY and CDR2 is SVGEGT. V shed 6 bases and J 0 bases; nucleotides not matched to a gene: 8. The CDR3 contains 17 residues. The CDR3 is CASRPSTSGVSYNEQFF. DNA for the CDR3: TGTGCCAGCAGGCCGTCTACTAGCGGGGTCTCCTACAATGAGCAGTTCTTC.

This clonotype was picked up a small number of times. CDR3 nucleotides: TGTGCCAGCAGCCCAACTAGCGGGAGGGCGGTAAACATTCAGTACTTC. Translation gives CASSPTSGRAVNIQYF. The gene calls are TRBV7-9 and TRBJ2-4, with 13 bases aligning to TRBD2. Per germline, CDR1 SEHNR and CDR2 FQNEAQ (reference sequence). This CDR3 has 16 residues. V lost 5 bases, J lost 6 bases, and 7 bases stayed unmatched.

This clonotype was picked up many times. The rearrangement uses TRBV4-1 and TRBJ1-1; D unresolved. The CDR3 is made up of 15 amino acids. Germline CDR1 and CDR2: MGHRA and YSYEKL. Trimming removed 1 base at V and 0 bases at J, with 9 bases between. The CDR3 coding sequence is TGCGCCAGCAGCCAAGTCGCACCCTTGAACACTGAAGCTTTCTTT. Translated, it gives CASSQVAPLNTEAFF.

The V gene is TRBV5-1, the J gene TRBJ2-1, with 10 bases lining up with TRBD2. The V gene end was trimmed by 1 base and the J gene end by 12 bases; junction bases not matched to a gene: 13. The germline V gene encodes CDR1 SGHRS and CDR2 YFSETQ. The CDR3 runs to 16 residues. DNA of the CDR3: TGCGCCAGCAGCTTGAGGAGCGGGAGGGCCAACAAGGGGCAGTTCTTC. Protein product: CASSLRSGRANKGQFF. The variable domain in full, completed from reference TRBV5-1 and TRBJ2-1, reads KAGVTQTPRYLIKTRGQQVTLSCSPISGHRSVSWYQQTPGQGLQFLFEYFSETQRNKGNFPGRFSGRQFSNSRSEMNVSTLELGDSALYLCASSLRSGRANKGQFFGPGTRLTVL.

For this clonotype: This may arise from a read error, as a much more abundant clone is one base away. The J gene is TRBJ2-2, the V gene TRBV28; D may be TRBD1 or TRBD2 (5 bases each). The CDR3 runs to 16 residues. Germline V CDR1 and CDR2: MDHEN, SYDVKM. Trimming cost V 6 bases and J 4 bases, with 18 bases left between them. CDR3 in amino acids: CASSLTNGASTGELFF. The CDR3 bases are TGTGCCAGCAGCCTCACTAACGGGGCAAGCACCGGGGAGCTGTTTTTT.

This clonotype was detected many times. The V gene is TRBV5-4, the J gene TRBJ2-7, with D possibly being TRBD1 (7 bases). Per the germline V gene, CDR1 is SGHNT and CDR2 is YYREEE (reference sequence). V lost 4 bases, J lost 0 bases, and 11 bases lay in between. This CDR3 is 14 amino acids long. CDR3 in DNA: TGTGCCAGCAGCGCAGGGGGGAGCTCCTACGAGCAGTACTTC. Its protein is CASSAGGSSYEQYF. Drawing the rest from reference TRBV5-4 and TRBJ2-7, the complete variable domain is ETGVTQSPTHLIKTRGQQVTLRCSSQSGHNTVSWYQQALGQGPQFIFQYYREEENGRGNFPPRFSGLQFPNYSSELNVNALELDDSALYLCASSAGGSSYEQYFGPGTRLTVT.

Comments on this clonotype: A much larger clone sits a single nucleotide away, making a read error possible. The V gene is TRBV15, the J gene TRBJ2-1, with D perhaps matching TRBD1 (6 bases). Germline V lookup: CDR1 LNHNV, CDR2 YYDKDF (reference sequence). This CDR3 contains 13 residues. The CDR3 protein is CATSRDTGFEQLF. CDR3 in DNA: TGTGCCACCAGCAGAGATACAGGGTTTGAGCAGCTCTTC.

This clonotype was detected a few times. A much larger clonotype is one base distant, so this may be a read error. J is TRBJ2-5 and V is TRBV6-2 or TRBV6-3; 8 bases fit TRBD1. The germline V gene encodes CDR1 MNHEY and CDR2 SVGEGT. This CDR3 is 17 amino acids long. The CDR3 sequence: CASRLGWTGHAAETQHF. CDR3 nucleotide sequence: TGTGCCAGCAGACTGGGGTGGACAGGGCATGCGGCGGAGACCCAGCACTTC.

The chain uses TRBV7-9 and TRBJ2-1; 7 nucleotides match TRBD2. V was pared by 7 bases and J by 0 bases, with 18 bases of the junction left unmatched. This CDR3 comprises 19 residues. Looked up from germline, CDR1 is SEHNR and CDR2 is FQNEAQ (reference sequence). CDR3 in DNA: TGTGCCAGCATCGACCCCTCATTCGAGCGGGAAAACTCCTACAATGAGCAGTTCTTC. Protein product: CASIDPSFERENSYNEQFF.

As for this clonotype: Being one base from a much bigger clone, this may be a read error. This sequence joins TRBV15 and TRBJ2-7; D is unclear. The CDR3 loop spans 13 amino acids. Germline loops: CDR1 LNHNV, CDR2 YYDKDF (reference sequence). Written as DNA, the CDR3 is TGTGCCACCAGCCCCCAAGCCTCCTACGAGCGGTACTTC. The encoded protein is CATSPQASYERYF.

At least ten counts were recorded for this clonotype. V and J are TRBV25-1 and TRBJ2-3; unclear D gene. Germline V lookup: CDR1 MGHDK, CDR2 SYGVNS. The CDR3 contains 12 residues. Trimming cost V 3 bases and J 5 bases, with 6 bases left between them. The CDR3 DNA reads TGTGCCAGCAGTGATCTAGGAGATACGCAGTATTTT. This codes for CASSDLGDTQYF.

The chain couples TRBV30 to TRBJ1-4; D may be TRBD1 (6 bases). This CDR3 spans 13 amino acids. Germline values: CDR1 GTSNPN, CDR2 SVGIG (reference sequence). V was pared by 2 bases and J by 11 bases, with 15 bases between. CDR3 DNA: TGTGCCTGGAGTCGGGGGCTCGAACCGAAACTGTTTTTT. This translates into CAWSRGLEPKLFF.

This clonotype appeared many times. This chain uses TRBV11-2 with TRBJ2-7, with unresolved D. This CDR3 has 12 amino acids. Looked up from germline, CDR1 is SGHAT and CDR2 is FQNNGV. The ends were cut back, 5 bases at V and 4 bases at J, with 9 bases in the middle. The CDR3 protein is CASSPNNYEQYF. The DNA of the CDR3 is TGTGCCAGCAGCCCTAACAATTACGAGCAGTACTTC.

This clonotype was picked up many times. This rearrangement joins TRBV20-1 to TRBJ2-4; D is possibly TRBD2 (6 bases). The germline V gene encodes CDR1 DFQATT and CDR2 SNEGSKA (reference sequence). The CDR3 consists of 15 residues. Trimming took off 6 bases at V and 6 bases at J, with 21 bases between the two ends. As DNA, the CDR3 is TGCAGTGCCCCGGGGCTAGCGACATCCAGAAACATTCAGTACTTC. As protein: CSAPGLATSRNIQYF.

On this clonotype itself: A read error may be the cause here, since a much bigger clone is one base away. This likely comes from a read error, as the CDR3 has no conserved phenylalanine or tryptophan at its end. The DNA is omitted, as the CDR3 cannot be located on it reliably, and the CDR3 follows TCRdb's listing. The chain carries TRBV4-3 and TRBJ1-2; the table's D call, TRBD1, has no DNA check behind it. The CDR3 is 12 amino acids long, termini counted. Germline V gene lookup returns CDR1 LGHNA and CDR2 YSLEER. The CDR3 reads CASSQDRRLRTL.

V is TRBV12-3 or TRBV12-4 and J is TRBJ2-2, with no clear D. This CDR3 comprises 11 residues. Trimming pared 6 bases from V and 5 bases from J, leaving 4 bases between. CDR3 amino acids: CASSATGELFF. In nucleotides, the CDR3 is TGTGCCAGCAGCGCAACCGGGGAGCTGTTTTTT.

On this clonotype: The germline gene is not matched at one end of the junction; a read error may be the cause. The chain is built from TRBV29-1 and TRBJ2-1; 7 bases match TRBD2. Looked up from germline, CDR1 is SQVTM and CDR2 is ANQGSEA. The CDR3 has 15 residues. CDR3 loop: CSVAASGSPLGERFF. DNA of the CDR3: TGCAGCGTTGCAGCTAGCGGAAGCCCCCTTGGTGAGCGGTTCTTC.